This section outlines one TCR beta chain sequence together with its context. Sampled 1 year posttransplant, controls received myeloablative marrow transplants, methotrexate and a calcineurin inhibitor. This record belongs to a study of T cells after posttransplantation cyclophosphamide. CDR3 length: 13 amino acids. Trimming cost V 1 base and J 9 bases, with 10 bases left between them. CDR1 is SGHVS, CDR2 FQNEAQ, per germline. Assay used: immunoSEQ multiplex PCR; TCRdb lists only in-frame clones, some missing. The sample records tens of thousands of clones, approximately 88% being singletons. The chain is built from TRBV7-8 and TRBJ2-1; no reliable D call. The sequence derives from a female patient in her fifties or sixties who received an allogeneic stem cell transplant from an unrelated donor, was CMV-positive, and had chronic GVHD only. Some T cells may originate from the graft donor. The sample was PBMCs, taken after an allogeneic stem cell transplant with a calcineurin inhibitor and methotrexate. For the CDR3, the DNA is TGTGCCAGCAGCTTAGATCAGACGGGTGAGCAGTTCTTC. Translation gives CASSLDQTGEQFF.